The entry that follows covers one TCR beta chain sequence. The data are from a study of blood T cell repertoires in COVID-19. Study context: From T cells, B-cell-depleted T cells, or PBMCs came the material, which was cDNA or gDNA.

Study processing details: Estimates of nucleated cell counts were drawn from the amplification of reference gene primers. Data came from immunoSEQ multiplex PCR; TCRdb stores just in-frame clones and leaves some out. V and J calls and clone size come straight from that table; D and trimming were deduced from the DNA. Of under 200,000 clones detected, roughly 82% appear once; the ten largest clones hold approximately 5.4%. The V and J ends lost 8 bases and 8 bases respectively, with 13 bases between them. The CDR3 has 13 amino acids. The TCR comes from a woman in her 30s with acute or convalescent COVID-19. Sequencing was carried out using peripheral blood. This sequence joins TRBV12-3 or TRBV12-4 and TRBJ1-6; the D gene is possibly TRBD1 (5 bases). This CDR3 reads CASSGIGDSPLHF. CDR3 bases: TGTGCCAGCTCCGGTATAGGGGATTCACCCCTCCACTTT.